What follows are 7 T cell receptor beta chains derived from one specimen sequenced in a study of CXCR3-negative and CXCR3-positive naive CD8 T cells. Broader study findings: CXCR3-positive naive cells had TRB CDR3s that were more hydrophobic than CXCR3-negative naive cells had.

Antigen specificity for these receptors is unknown. UMI-labeled 5' RACE TRB cDNA libraries were prepared from the cells. Following a re-call of the 5' RACE reads, TCRdb has one entry per CDR3 protein and lacks DNA. This sample contains about 90,000 distinct CDR3 sequences. The source material was naive CXCR3+ CD8+ T cells from blood. Subset denoted: CD45RO-CCR7+CD27+CD95- naive CD8+ T cells expressing CXCR3 (TNR3+). The source of these receptors is a human donor in good health. Some clones in this sample may be carry-over from other donors' samples.

The rearrangement uses TRBV30 and TRBJ1-2; TCRdb lists TRBD1, though no DNA is available to test this call. There are 14 residues in the CDR3. Germline-derived CDR1 and CDR2 are GTSNPN and SVGIG (reference sequence). CDR3 residues: CAWTPGQGVRGYTF.

The rearrangement joins TRBV10-3 to TRBJ2-1; absent DNA, TCRdb's TRBD2 call cannot be checked. CDR3 length: 15 residues. Germline CDR1 ENHRY, CDR2 SYGVKD. CDR3 residues: CAIRTQFGWDNEQFF.

This chain links TRBV4-1 with TRBJ2-1; TCRdb lists TRBD1, though no DNA is available to test this call. The CDR3 covers 15 residues. CDR1 is MGHRA, CDR2 YSYEKL, per germline. The chain's CDR3 is CASSQDRGPANEQFF.

The genes are TRBV6-2 or TRBV6-3 and TRBJ2-7; TCRdb's assignment of TRBD1 cannot be checked, as there is no DNA. The CDR3 extends over 14 amino acids. Per germline, CDR1 MNHEY and CDR2 SVGEGT. The CDR3 sequence is CASSYPGFSYEQYF.

V usage is TRBV9 and J usage is TRBJ2-2; TCRdb indicates TRBD1, and absent DNA this call remains unverified. CDR3 length: 17 amino acids. Germline values: CDR1 SGDLS, CDR2 YYNGEE. The CDR3 loop is CASSVPVRVLNTGELFF.

V and J are TRBV7-9 and TRBJ1-1. Germline V gene lookup returns CDR1 SEHNR and CDR2 FQNEAQ (reference sequence). The CDR3 is made up of 14 amino acids. The CDR3 here is CASSLGWGITEAFF.

The chain has TRBV4-1 and TRBJ1-1. Germline lookup yields CDR1 MGHRA and CDR2 YSYEKL. This CDR3 comprises 15 residues. CDR3: CASSQARGVDTEAFF.